Listed here are 17 T cell receptor beta chains from one sample, sequenced in a study of T cell responses to AZD1222 COVID-19 vaccine. The repertoire was sequenced with immunoSEQ multiplex PCR; TCRdb's copy has only in-frame clones and lacks some. This table holds some 130,000 clones, 87% found once. Sequencing used peripheral blood, obtained 28 days after the second AZD1222 dose. The receptors derive from an adult who received the AZD1222 COVID-19 vaccine.

This clone is a singleton in its sample. The CDR3 region is CASSNTGRGGYTF. The CDR3 coding sequence is TGTGCCAGCAGTAACACAGGGAGAGGAGGCTACACCTTC. The rearrangement joins TRBV6-2 or TRBV6-3 to TRBJ1-2; tentatively, D is TRBD1 (6 bases). The V gene lost 5 bases and the J gene lost 8 bases, with 15 bases spanning the gap. The germline V gene encodes CDR1 MNHEY and CDR2 SVGEGT. There are 13 residues in the CDR3.

The chain employs TRBV19 and TRBJ2-5, with D tentatively TRBD2 (6 bases). The CDR3 extends over 14 amino acids. Germline CDR1 LNHDA, CDR2 SQIVND (reference sequence). Trimming shortened V by 5 bases and J by 5 bases, and 15 bases separated the two germline ends. CDR3 coding DNA: TGTGCCAGTAGTTATCTGGGGACTGGGGAGACCCAGTACTTC. Translation: CASSYLGTGETQYF.

The chain recombines TRBV3-1 (or the pseudogene TRBV3-2) with TRBJ2-1; the D call may be TRBD1 or TRBD2 (5 bases each). Deletions cut 3 bases from V and 1 base from J, with 31 bases between. Germline V gene sequence: CDR1 LGHDT, CDR2 YNNKEL (reference sequence). The CDR3 contains 22 residues. The CDR3 DNA is TGTGCCAGCAGCCACCAAAGCGGCCTCAATGACAGAGAAGGCGGATCCTACAATGAGCAGTTCTTC. This translates into CASSHQSGLNDREGGSYNEQFF.

This clone occurred once. This chain links TRBV7-6 with TRBJ1-6, with D possibly being TRBD1 (5 bases). The CDR3 length is 13 residues. Germline V gene sequence: CDR1 SGHVS, CDR2 FNYEAQ. Trimming removed 5 bases at V and 10 bases at J, with 12 bases between. The CDR3 sequence: CASSVQGLSPLHF. Here the CDR3 DNA reads TGTGCCAGCAGCGTCCAGGGCCTCTCACCCCTCCACTTT.

V gene TRBV15 combines with J gene TRBJ2-3; the D gene could be TRBD1 or TRBD2 (6 bases each). Per germline, CDR1 LNHNV and CDR2 YYDKDF (reference sequence). The CDR3 has 15 residues. With 5 bases removed from V and 1 base from J, the gap between germline ends came to 13 bases. This CDR3 reads CATSGGLIGTDTQYF. The CDR3 DNA sequence: TGTGCCACCAGCGGGGGGCTGATAGGCACAGATACGCAGTATTTT.

This clone was found a few times. This sequence joins TRBV2 and TRBJ1-6; no clear D. Germline CDR1 SNHLY, CDR2 FYNNEI. CDR3 length: 15 residues. Trimming pared 6 bases from V and 0 bases from J, leaving 9 bases between. CDR3 nucleotide sequence: TGTGCCAGCAGCATAGGGAGCTCCTATAATTCACCCCTCCACTTT. This translates into CASSIGSSYNSPLHF.

This clone was seen only once. J is TRBJ1-5 and V is TRBV5-1, with D possibly being TRBD1 (5 bases). The CDR3 loop spans 14 amino acids. Trimming removed 0 bases from V and 9 bases from J, with 13 bases in between. Germline-derived CDR1 and CDR2 are SGHRS and YFSETQ. The CDR3 nucleotides read TGCGCCAGCAGCTTGGACAGCCCCGGGGGGCCCCAGCATTTT. This encodes CASSLDSPGGPQHF.

This chain links TRBV24-1 with TRBJ1-2; D uncertain. CDR1 and CDR2 (germline): KGHDR, SFDVKD. The length of the CDR3 is 13 residues. Trimming pared 4 bases from V and 7 bases from J, leaving 12 bases between. The CDR3 sequence is CATSDSRTSGYTF. DNA of the CDR3: TGTGCCACCAGTGACTCACGGACCTCTGGCTACACCTTC.

The chain joins TRBV23-1 to TRBJ2-5; D ambiguous. TRBV23-1 is noted as an ORF with a role that remains uncertain. There are 16 residues in the CDR3. V was clipped by 2 bases and J by 2 bases, with 15 bases between them. Here the CDR3 DNA reads TGCGCCAGCAGTCAAGGGTCTGTCGGGTCTCAAGAGACCCAGTACTTC. This sequence encodes CASSQGSVGSQETQYF.

The V and J genes are TRBV5-4 and TRBJ2-5, with TRBD2 matching over 10 bases. V lost 0 bases to trimming and J lost 2 bases; unmatched junction nucleotides: 4. The germline V gene has CDR1 SGHNT and CDR2 YYREEE (reference sequence). The CDR3 has 16 residues. The CDR3 DNA reads as TGTGCCAGCAGCTTGGGCGGACTAGCGGTACAAGAGACCCAGTACTTC. Translating it yields CASSLGGLAVQETQYF.

CDR3 amino acids: CASKDTADTQYF. The CDR3 DNA reads TGTGCCAGCAAGGATACGGCAGATACGCAGTATTTT. The V call is TRBV12-3 or TRBV12-4, the J call TRBJ2-3, with D hard to call. Trimming took 7 bases from V and 4 from J, leaving 9 bases between them. CDR3 length equals 12 residues.

The CDR3: CASKTATGTNTEAFF. The DNA for the CDR3 is TGCGCCAGCAAAACAGCAACAGGGACGAACACTGAAGCTTTCTTT. V gene TRBV5-1 combines with J gene TRBJ1-1; a possible D gene is TRBD1 (6 bases). The CDR3 is made up of 15 amino acids. V shed 6 bases and J shed 1 base, with 16 bases lying between them. Germline values: CDR1 SGHRS, CDR2 YFSETQ. The entire variable domain, with the rest obtained from reference TRBV5-1 and TRBJ1-1, is as follows: KAGVTQTPRYLIKTRGQQVTLSCSPISGHRSVSWYQQTPGQGLQFLFEYFSETQRNKGNFPGRFSGRQFSNSRSEMNVSTLELGDSALYLCASKTATGTNTEAFFGQGTRLTVV.

This chain connects TRBV7-3 to TRBJ2-1; the D gene is possibly TRBD2 (6 bases). The CDR3 sequence is 15 residues long. Trimming cost V 4 bases and J 6 bases, with 16 bases left between them. The germline V gene encodes CDR1 SGHTA and CDR2 FQGTGA. CDR3 loop: CASSWSDYASNEQFF. In DNA form, the CDR3 reads TGTGCCAGCAGCTGGTCGGACTACGCTTCCAATGAGCAGTTCTTC.

V usage is TRBV5-1 and J usage is TRBJ2-1; D remains ambiguous. CDR1 SGHRS and CDR2 YFSETQ come from the germline V gene. There are 12 residues in the CDR3. Trimming pared 0 bases from V and 9 bases from J, leaving 7 bases between. The CDR3 region has the DNA TGCGCCAGCAGCTTGGAGATGGGTGAGCAGTTCTTC. Its protein is CASSLEMGEQFF.

The count of this clone is one. The chain recombines TRBV28 with TRBJ2-1; D possibly corresponds to TRBD2 (6 bases). From germline, CDR1 is MDHEN and CDR2 SYDVKM. The ends were cut back, 5 bases at V and 3 bases at J, with 11 bases in the middle. The CDR3 has 14 amino acids. The CDR3 nucleotides are TGTGCCAGCAGTGAAGGGACTTTCTACAATGAGCAGTTCTTC. It translates to CASSEGTFYNEQFF.

The chain combines TRBV6-1 with TRBJ1-3; D is undetermined. Germline lookup yields CDR1 MNHNS and CDR2 SASEGT. This CDR3 has 13 amino acids. With 7 bases removed from V and 1 base from J, the gap between germline ends came to 8 bases. CDR3 sequence: CASMAASGNTIYF. Here the CDR3 DNA reads TGTGCCAGCATGGCCGCGTCTGGAAACACCATATATTTT.

The chain uses TRBV6-1 and TRBJ2-4; TRBD2 agrees at 7 bases. V shed 3 bases and J 7 bases; nucleotides not matched to a gene: 6. CDR1 and CDR2 from the germline V gene are MNHNS and SASEGT. The CDR3 totals 14 residues. CDR3 DNA sequence: TGTGCCAGCAGTGACCCGACTAGCAGGAACATTCAGTACTTC. Its translation is CASSDPTSRNIQYF.